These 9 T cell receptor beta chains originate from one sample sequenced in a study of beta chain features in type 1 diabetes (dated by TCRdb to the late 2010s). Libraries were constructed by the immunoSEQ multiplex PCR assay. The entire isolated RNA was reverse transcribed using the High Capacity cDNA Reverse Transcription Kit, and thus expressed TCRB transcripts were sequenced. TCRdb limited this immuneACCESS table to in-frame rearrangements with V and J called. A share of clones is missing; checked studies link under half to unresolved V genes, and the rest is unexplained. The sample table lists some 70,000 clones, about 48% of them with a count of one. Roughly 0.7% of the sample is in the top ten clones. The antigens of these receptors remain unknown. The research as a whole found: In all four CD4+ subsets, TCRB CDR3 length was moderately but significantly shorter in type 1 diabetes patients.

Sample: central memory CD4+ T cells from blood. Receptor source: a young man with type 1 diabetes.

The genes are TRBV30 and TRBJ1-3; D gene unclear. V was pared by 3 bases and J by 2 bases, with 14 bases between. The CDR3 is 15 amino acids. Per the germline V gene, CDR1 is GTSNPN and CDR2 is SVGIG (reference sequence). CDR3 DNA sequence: TGTGCCTGGAGACCCACCACCGGTACTGGAAACACCATATATTTT. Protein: CAWRPTTGTGNTIYF.

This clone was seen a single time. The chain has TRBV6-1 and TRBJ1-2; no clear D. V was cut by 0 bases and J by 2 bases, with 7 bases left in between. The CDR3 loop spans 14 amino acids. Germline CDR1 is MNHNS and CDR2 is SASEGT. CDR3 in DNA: TGTGCCAGCAGTGAAGCGCTAGGAAACTATGGCTACACCTTC. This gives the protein CASSEALGNYGYTF.

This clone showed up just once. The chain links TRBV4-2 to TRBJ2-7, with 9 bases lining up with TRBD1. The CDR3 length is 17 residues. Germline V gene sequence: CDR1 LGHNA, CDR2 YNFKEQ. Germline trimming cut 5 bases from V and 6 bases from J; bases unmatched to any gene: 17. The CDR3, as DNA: TGTGCCAGCAGCGCTCAGCGACAACAGGGGGCAACTGTCGAGCAGTACTTC. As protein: CASSAQRQQGATVEQYF.

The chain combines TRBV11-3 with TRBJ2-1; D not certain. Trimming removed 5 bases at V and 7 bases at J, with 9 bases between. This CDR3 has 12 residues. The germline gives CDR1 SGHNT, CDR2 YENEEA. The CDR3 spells CASSLSLNEQFF. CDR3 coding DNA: TGTGCCAGCAGCCTCTCACTAAATGAGCAGTTCTTC.

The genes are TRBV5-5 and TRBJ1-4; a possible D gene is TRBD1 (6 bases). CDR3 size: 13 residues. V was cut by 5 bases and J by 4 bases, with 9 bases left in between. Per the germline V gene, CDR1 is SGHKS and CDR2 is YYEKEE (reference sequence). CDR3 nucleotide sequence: TGTGCCAGCAGACGGACAGATAATGAAAAACTGTTTTTT. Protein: CASRRTDNEKLFF.

The CDR3 DNA follows: TGTGCCAGCAGTTCGGGACAGAGGGAAGCTTTCTTT. It encodes CASSSGQREAFF. The chain has TRBV6-5 and TRBJ1-1; 7 bases align to TRBD1. The V and J ends lost 4 bases and 8 bases, in that order; junction bases with no gene match: 4. Looked up from germline, CDR1 is MNHEY and CDR2 is SVGAGI. This CDR3 contains 12 residues.

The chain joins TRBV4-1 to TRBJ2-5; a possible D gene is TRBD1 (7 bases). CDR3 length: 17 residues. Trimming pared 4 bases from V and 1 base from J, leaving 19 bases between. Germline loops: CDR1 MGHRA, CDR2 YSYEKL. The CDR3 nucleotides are TGCGCCAGCAGCCCCTTCAACTGGAGGGGGCCCCAAGAGACCCAGTACTTC. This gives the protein CASSPFNWRGPQETQYF.

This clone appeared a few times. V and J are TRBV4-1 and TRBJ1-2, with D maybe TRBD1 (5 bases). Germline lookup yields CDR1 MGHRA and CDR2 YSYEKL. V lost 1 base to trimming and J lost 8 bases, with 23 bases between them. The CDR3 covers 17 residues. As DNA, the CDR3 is TGCGCCAGCAGCCAAGTATTCTCTGGGACTCTTGGAAGGGGCTACACCTTC. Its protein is CASSQVFSGTLGRGYTF.

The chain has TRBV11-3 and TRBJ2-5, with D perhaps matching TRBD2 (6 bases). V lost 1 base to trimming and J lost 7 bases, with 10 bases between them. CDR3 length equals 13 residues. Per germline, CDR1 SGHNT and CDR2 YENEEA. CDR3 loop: CASSLGFGGTQYF. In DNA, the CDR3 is TGTGCCAGCAGCTTAGGATTCGGGGGGACCCAGTACTTC.